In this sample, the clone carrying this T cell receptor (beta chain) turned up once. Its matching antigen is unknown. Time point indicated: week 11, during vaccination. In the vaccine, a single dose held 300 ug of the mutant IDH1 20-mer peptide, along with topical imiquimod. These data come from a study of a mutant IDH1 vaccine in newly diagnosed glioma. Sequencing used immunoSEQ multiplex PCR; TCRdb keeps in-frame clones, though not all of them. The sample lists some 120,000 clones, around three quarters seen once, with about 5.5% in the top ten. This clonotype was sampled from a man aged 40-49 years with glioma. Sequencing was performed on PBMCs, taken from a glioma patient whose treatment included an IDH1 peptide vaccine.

CDR3 bases: TGTGCCAGCAGCCGGATGACAGGGGATCAGCCCCAGCATTTT. Protein sequence: CASSRMTGDQPQHF. The V and J genes are TRBV27 and TRBJ1-5; 8 bases line up with TRBD1. V trimming: 6 bases; J trimming: 5 bases; junction bases outside the gene matches: 6. The CDR3 runs 14 residues. Per the germline V gene, CDR1 is MNHEY and CDR2 is SMNVEV (reference sequence).